This T cell receptor (beta chain) was sequenced during a study of cytomegalovirus exposure and HLA in healthy donors. Per the germline V gene, CDR1 is MNHNY and CDR2 is SVGAGI (reference sequence). With 10 bases removed from V and 6 bases from J, the gap between germline ends came to 22 bases. The CDR3 is made up of 15 amino acids. PCR involved 60 Vbeta and 13 Jbeta primers. In the authors' methods: There were some 87 million unique TCR beta chains by a later count, and 8.5 million to 14 million of them were shared. Generated by immunoSEQ multiplex PCR, the TCRdb table keeps only in-frame clones and is missing some. V, J and clone size are taken as reported in that table, and D and trimming were inferred from the DNA itself. The sample lists around 64,000 clones, roughly 74% occurring once.

The receptor was isolated from a woman in her twenties or thirties in good health and CMV-seropositive. The chain employs TRBV6-6 and TRBJ1-5; no firm D call. Sequencing used PBMCs. CDR3 amino acids: CATTIGPGRGQPQHF. The CDR3 DNA reads as TGTGCCACCACCATCGGGCCGGGCCGGGGTCAGCCCCAGCATTTT.